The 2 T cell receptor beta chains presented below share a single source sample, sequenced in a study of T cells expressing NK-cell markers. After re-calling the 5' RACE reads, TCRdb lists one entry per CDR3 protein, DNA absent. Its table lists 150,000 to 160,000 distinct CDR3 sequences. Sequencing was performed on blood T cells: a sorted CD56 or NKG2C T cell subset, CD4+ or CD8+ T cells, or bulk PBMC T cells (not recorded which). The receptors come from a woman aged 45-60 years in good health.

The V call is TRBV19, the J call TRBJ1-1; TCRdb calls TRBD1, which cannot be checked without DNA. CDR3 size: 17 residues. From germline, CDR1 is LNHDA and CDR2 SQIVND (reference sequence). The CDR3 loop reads CASSIGRGPGMNTEAFF. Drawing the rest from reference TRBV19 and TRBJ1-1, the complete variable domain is DGGITQSPKYLFRKEGQNVTLSCEQNLNHDAMYWYRQDPGQGLRLIYYSQIVNDFQKGDIAEGYSVSREKKESFPLTVTSAQKNPTAFYLCASSIGRGPGMNTEAFFGQGTRLTVV.

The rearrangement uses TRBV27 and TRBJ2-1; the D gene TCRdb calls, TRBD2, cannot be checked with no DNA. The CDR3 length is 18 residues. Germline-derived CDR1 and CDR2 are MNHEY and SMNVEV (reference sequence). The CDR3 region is CASSLKGLALSSYNEQFF.